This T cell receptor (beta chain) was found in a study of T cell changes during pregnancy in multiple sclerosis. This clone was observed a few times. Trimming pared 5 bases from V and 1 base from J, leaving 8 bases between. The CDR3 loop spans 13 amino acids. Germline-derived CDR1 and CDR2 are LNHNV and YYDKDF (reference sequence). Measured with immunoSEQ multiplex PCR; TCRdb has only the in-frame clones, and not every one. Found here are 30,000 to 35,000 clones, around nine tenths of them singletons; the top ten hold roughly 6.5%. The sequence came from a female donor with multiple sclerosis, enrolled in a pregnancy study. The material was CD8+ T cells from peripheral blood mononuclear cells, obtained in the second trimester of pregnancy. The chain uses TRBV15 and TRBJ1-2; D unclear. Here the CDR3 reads CATSGAVNYGYTF. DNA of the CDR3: TGTGCCACCAGCGGAGCCGTTAACTATGGCTACACCTTC.